Listed below are T cell receptor beta chains from one sample, sequenced in a study of immune characterization of retroperitoneal liposarcoma. TCRdb independently ran MiXCR on the PCR reads; one entry per CDR3 protein. This table holds 6,500 to 8,000 distinct CDR3 sequences, over 25% found once. The sequenced sample was blood. Every receptor here comes from a male donor with retroperitoneal liposarcoma. The CDR3 runs from the conserved cysteine through the conserved F or W. A D gene is named only where the DNA matches it firmly. The size entry is marked missing in some rows and otherwise reads once, few, many or a size class.

cdr3_length,v_call,clone_size,d_call,j_call,cdr3_nt,cdr3_aa
13,TRBV6-1,once,.,TRBJ2-3,TGTGCCAGTAGGGAGTCTAGCACAGATACGCAGTATTTT,CASRESSTDTQYF
14,TRBV6-4,.,TRBD2,TRBJ2-1,TGTGCCAGCAGTGACGGGACTAGCGGGAATGAGCAGTTCTTC,CASSDGTSGNEQFF
18,TRBV10-3,many,.,TRBJ2-6,TGTGCCATCAGTGACCGGGACGGGCTATTCTCTGGGGCCAACGTCCTGACTTTC,CAISDRDGLFSGANVLTF
16,TRBV6-1,.,.,TRBJ2-4,TGTGCCAGCAGGGGGTTTGACATTTTAGCCAAAAACATTCAGTACTTC,CASRGFDILAKNIQYF
13,TRBV7-2,.,.,TRBJ1-1,TGTGCCAGCAGCTTCGGTATGAACACTGAAGCTTTCTTT,CASSFGMNTEAFF
12,TRBV7-2,few,.,TRBJ2-1,TGTGCCAGCAGCTTAGGATATTACGAGCAGTTCTTC,CASSLGYYEQFF
16,TRBV10-1,few,TRBD2,TRBJ2-1,TGCGCCAGCAGTGAGGCGGGAGGGCGTCTTTACAATGAGCAGTTCTTC,CASSEAGGRLYNEQFF
16,TRBV6-1,.,TRBD1,TRBJ2-1,TGTGCCAGCAGTCGAAGGGGGGGGACAGGGAAATACGAGCAGTTCTTC,CASSRRGGTGKYEQFF
15,TRBV6-1,.,.,TRBJ1-6,TGTGCCGGAAGGGACGCCGGCTCCTATAATTCACCCCTCCACTTT,CAGRDAGSYNSPLHF
16,TRBV7-8,few,TRBD2,TRBJ2-1,TGTGCCAGCAGCCCCCGGCGGCTAGCGGATGCCAATGAGCAGTTCTTC,CASSPRRLADANEQFF
15,TRBV4-3,few,TRBD2,TRBJ2-5,TGCGCCAGCAGCCAAGAGCGGGGGGGCCAAGAGACCCAGTACTTC,CASSQERGGQETQYF
15,TRBV12-3/TRBV12-4,many,.,TRBJ2-7,TGTGCCAGCAGGCACGAGGGGTCCCCTCCCTACGAGCAGTACTTC,CASRHEGSPPYEQYF
13,TRBV12-3/TRBV12-4,.,.,TRBJ2-7,TGTGCCAGCAGTTTATCAGAGCTCGGCGAGCAGTACTTC,CASSLSELGEQYF
13,TRBV12-3/TRBV12-4,.,TRBD1,TRBJ1-2,TGTGCCAGCAGGACAGGGGACGGGGGTGGCTACACCTTC,CASRTGDGGGYTF
20,TRBV6-1,.,TRBD1,TRBJ1-6,TGTGCCAGCAGTTACCCGCCCTCCCGGGACAGGGGTATGTATAATTCACCCCTCCACTTT,CASSYPPSRDRGMYNSPLHF